These 27 T cell receptor beta chains originate from one sample sequenced in a study of tumor and adjacent non-tumor tissue in lung cancer. This sample's RNA came from whole unsorted tissue. A modified ARM-PCR protocol with three rounds of nested PCR amplified TCRbeta. TCRdb processed the multiplex PCR reads anew with MiXCR; each CDR3 protein has one entry. This sample yields more than 85,000 distinct CDR3 sequences, of which around 82% are seen a single time; 22% belongs to the top ten. Specimen: lung tumor tissue. These receptors came from a man in his sixties or seventies with non-small cell lung cancer.

The chain combines TRBV11-2 with TRBJ2-2, with TRBD2 identical over 8 bases. Germline V gene lookup returns CDR1 SGHAT and CDR2 FQNNGV. This CDR3 is built from 15 residues. J lost 8 bases, V lost 5 bases, and 10 bases had no gene match. The CDR3 coding sequence is TGTGCCAGCAGCCTGGAACAGCGGGGGTTGGGGGAGCTGTTTTTT. Residues: CASSLEQRGLGELFF. Using reference TRBV11-2 and TRBJ2-2 for the parts outside the CDR3, the full variable domain is EAGVAQSPRYKIIEKRQSVAFWCNPISGHATLYWYQQILGQGPKLLIQFQNNGVVDDSQLPKDRFSAERLKGVDSTLKIQPAKLEDSAVYLCASSLEQRGLGELFFGEGSRLTVL.

Note on this clonotype: The junction differs from germline at one of its ends, possibly a read error. The genes are TRBV14 and TRBJ1-2; no clear D gene. The CDR3 consists of 13 residues. Germline V lookup: CDR1 SGHDN, CDR2 FVKESK. The CDR3 is CAISQTYLDGNTF. The CDR3 nucleotides are TGTGCCATCAGCCAAACATATTTAGATGGCAACACCTTC.

This clonotype was seen more than once but under ten times. The junction does not match germline at one end; this may be a read error. The chain uses TRBV7-9 and TRBJ2-5, with no clear D. Germline loops: CDR1 SEHNR, CDR2 FQNEAQ (reference sequence). CDR3 length: 15 amino acids. Written as DNA, the CDR3 is TGTGTCAGCAGCTCCCCGGGCAGTATGAAAGAGACCCAGTACTTC. As protein: CVSSSPGSMKETQYF.

A word on this clonotype: Its ends do not fully match the called genes, so a read error is possible. This chain links TRBV2 with TRBJ2-2, with 12 bases fitting TRBD2. Germline loops: CDR1 SNHLY, CDR2 FYNNEI. This CDR3 is 16 amino acids long. The DNA for the CDR3 is TGTGCCAGCAGTGGTCTAGCGGGGGGGAACACTGGGGAGCAGTTTTTT. Encoded protein: CASSGLAGGNTGEQFF.

This clonotype occurred many times. The chain recombines TRBV5-1 with TRBJ1-1; 8 nucleotides match TRBD1. Germline V gene data show CDR1 as SGHRS and CDR2 as YFSETQ. The CDR3 has 14 residues. With V trimmed by 2 bases and J by 5 bases, 5 bases remained unmatched. CDR3 nucleotide sequence: TGCGCCAGCAGCTTCCAGGGGGCTGGGACTGAAGCTTTCTTT. The encoded protein is CASSFQGAGTEAFF.

This clonotype was counted a single time. A much larger clonotype is one base distant, so this may be a read error. This chain joins TRBV20-1 and TRBJ2-7, with 10 bases fitting TRBD1. Germline V lookup: CDR1 DFQATT, CDR2 SNEGSKA (reference sequence). V was pared by 4 bases and J by 5 bases, with 5 bases of the junction left unmatched. The CDR3 loop spans 13 amino acids. This CDR3 reads CSAIAGQGNEQYF. For the CDR3, the DNA is TGCAGTGCTATAGCGGGACAGGGGAACGAGCAGTACTTC.

In its sample, this clonotype was seen once. Since no conserved phenylalanine or tryptophan closes the CDR3, a read error is the likely cause. This chain links TRBV11-2 with TRBJ2-3, with D possibly matching TRBD1 (5 bases). Trimming left V 6 bases short and J 11 bases short, with 21 bases between. This CDR3 spans 14 amino acids. Germline V lookup: CDR1 SGHAT, CDR2 FQNNGV. CDR3 DNA sequence: TGTGCCAGCAGTCTAACCCCAGGGTCAAATATGCAGTATTAT. The encoded protein is CASSLTPGSNMQYY.

Worth noting for this clonotype: It may be a read error: a sequence one base away is much more abundant. CDR3 in DNA: TGTGCCAGTAGGCTGGGACAGTCTAGCACCGGGGAGCTGTTTTTT. This sequence encodes CASRLGQSSTGELFF. The chain has TRBV19 and TRBJ2-2; TRBD1 aligns across 7 bases. Germline V lookup: CDR1 LNHDA, CDR2 SQIVND (reference sequence). V dropped 6 bases and J dropped 4; count of bases not matched to a gene: 8. CDR3 length: 15 amino acids.

V gene TRBV2 combines with J gene TRBJ1-5; a weak D match, TRBD1 (6 bases). The CDR3 is 15 residues long. The germline V gene has CDR1 SNHLY and CDR2 FYNNEI. The V end lost 6 bases, the J end lost 3 bases, and 15 bases lay between the germline ends. The CDR3 loop is CASRRGIGANQPQHF. CDR3 bases: TGTGCCAGCAGGAGGGGGATAGGGGCCAATCAGCCCCAGCATTTT. Together with reference TRBV2 and TRBJ1-5, the CDR3 gives the full variable domain: EPEVTQTPSHQVTQMGQEVILRCVPISNHLYFYWYRQILGQKVEFLVSFYNNEISEKSEIFDDQFSVERPDGSNFTLKIRSTKLEDSAMYFCASRRGIGANQPQHFGDGTRLSIL.

This clonotype appeared many times. The V gene is TRBV5-5, the J gene TRBJ2-1; D is ambiguous. Trimming shortened V by 1 base and J by 0 bases, and 8 bases separated the two germline ends. The germline CDR1 and CDR2 sequences are SGHKS and YYEKEE (reference sequence). The CDR3 spans 15 residues. CDR3 coding DNA: TGTGCCAGCAGCTTGACATTTAGCTCCTACAATGAGCAGTTCTTC. Its translation is CASSLTFSSYNEQFF.

This clonotype is labeled as medium-sized (0.01 to 0.1%). The gene calls are TRBV29-1 and TRBJ2-5; 9 bases are a match to TRBD1. The CDR3 has 12 residues. V shed 6 bases and J 5 bases; nucleotides not matched to a gene: 4. Germline V gene lookup returns CDR1 SQVTM and CDR2 ANQGSEA. The CDR3 loop reads CSVGQGGETQYF. CDR3 coding DNA: TGCAGCGTGGGACAGGGAGGGGAGACCCAGTACTTC.

Points on this clonotype: The missing conserved phenylalanine or tryptophan at the end of this CDR3 makes a read error likely. V is TRBV11-2 and J is TRBJ1-4; D gene uncertain. This CDR3 has 13 amino acids. Germline V gene sequence: CDR1 SGHAT, CDR2 FQNNGV. The CDR3 sequence: CASSLIRGGKLFY. The CDR3 DNA sequence: TGTGCCAGTAGCTTGATCAGAGGAGGAAAACTGTTTTAT.

Notes on this clonotype: Mismatch with germline at one junction end may stem from a read error. This chain uses TRBV11-2 with TRBJ2-1, with 14 bases matching TRBD2. The CDR3 has 17 amino acids. CDR1 SGHAT and CDR2 FQNNGV come from the germline V gene. CDR3 residues: CVSGLLGTSGGYNEQFF. CDR3 DNA: TGTGTCAGCGGCCTCTTAGGGACTAGCGGGGGCTACAATGAGCAGTTCTTC. The full variable domain, in which reference TRBV11-2 and TRBJ2-1 provide the parts outside the CDR3, is EAGVAQSPRYKIIEKRQSVAFWCNPISGHATLYWYQQILGQGPKLLIQFQNNGVVDDSQLPKDRFSAERLKGVDSTLKIQPAKLEDSAVYLCVSGLLGTSGGYNEQFFGPGTRLTVL.

In the case of this clonotype: One end of the junction fails to match germline, which may point to a read error. The rearrangement joins TRBV6-1 to TRBJ1-4; D is undetermined. This CDR3 comprises 13 residues. Per the germline V gene, CDR1 is MNHNS and CDR2 is SASEGT. This CDR3 reads CANSTTHNEKLFF. CDR3 bases: TGTGCCAACAGTACAACTCATAATGAAAAACTGTTTTTT.

This clonotype was observed once. The junction does not match germline at one end; this may be a read error. The chain combines TRBV29-1 with TRBJ2-7, with D possibly being TRBD2 (6 bases). CDR3 length: 14 amino acids. The germline CDR1 and CDR2 sequences are SQVTM and ANQGSEA. CDR3 nucleotides: TGCGGCGTTGAAAGGGCGGGACCGACCTACGAACAATACTTC. It specifies CGVERAGPTYEQYF.

Of note for this clonotype: Possible read error: a much larger clone is one base away. The J gene is TRBJ2-7, the V gene TRBV6-2 or TRBV6-3, with D uncertain. The CDR3 loop spans 11 amino acids. Germline lookup yields CDR1 MNHEY and CDR2 SVGEGT. The CDR3 loop is CASCYFYEQYF. DNA of the CDR3: TGTGCCAGCTGTTACTTCTACGAGCAGTACTTC.

As for this clonotype: Without the conserved terminal phenylalanine or tryptophan, this CDR3 likely stems from a read error. The rearrangement uses TRBV20-1 and TRBJ1-3; the D gene is possibly TRBD1 (5 bases). The germline V gene encodes CDR1 DFQATT and CDR2 SNEGSKA (reference sequence). This CDR3 is 14 amino acids long. CDR3 in DNA: TGCAGCGCTAGAGAGGCAGGGAGAGGAAACACCATATATCTT. Protein sequence: CSAREAGRGNTIYL.

The V and J genes are TRBV11-2 and TRBJ2-7, with 7 bases that match TRBD1. The CDR3 totals 15 residues. Germline V gives CDR1 SGHAT, CDR2 FQNNGV. V gave up 5 bases and J gave up 0 bases; unmatched junction bases: 7. CDR3 amino acids: CASSTATGLSYEQYF. The CDR3 bases are TGTGCCAGCAGCACCGCGACAGGGCTCTCCTACGAGCAGTACTTC.

A note on this clonotype: Germline is not matched at one junction end, which may reflect a read error. The chain links TRBV28 to TRBJ1-2; TRBD1 is a possible D gene (6 bases). There are 14 residues in the CDR3. Per germline, CDR1 MDHEN and CDR2 SYDVKM. The CDR3 is CASRGGRRYYRYTF. The CDR3 DNA sequence: TGTGCCAGCAGAGGGGGGAGGAGGTACTATCGCTACACCTTC.

Remarks on this clonotype: A junction end diverges from the germline sequence, so it may reflect a read error. The chain joins TRBV12-3 or TRBV12-4 to TRBJ2-1; the D call may be TRBD1 or TRBD2 (5 bases each). This CDR3 has 14 residues. CDR3 nucleotides: TGTGCCAGCAGTTTGGGTTGGGGGTACAATAAGCAGTTCTTC. Its translation is CASSLGWGYNKQFF.

With respect to this clonotype: The DNA is omitted, as the CDR3 cannot be located on it reliably, and the CDR3 follows TCRdb's listing. This chain connects TRBV12-3 or TRBV12-4 to TRBJ2-3. Termini included, the CDR3 measures 15 amino acids. The CDR3 reads CASSFAKGITDTRYF.

In this sample, this clonotype turned up once. V is TRBV6-2 or TRBV6-3 and J is TRBJ2-4; D is perhaps TRBD2 (5 bases). The CDR3 is 13 amino acids. Germline CDR1 MNHEY, CDR2 SVGEGT. V was pared by 5 bases and J by 4 bases, with 9 bases between. This CDR3 reads CASSRSGKNIQYF. CDR3 coding DNA: TGTGCCAGCAGTCGGAGCGGTAAAAACATTCAGTACTTC.

As concerns this clonotype: A read error is possible here, since a much larger clone lies one base away. The chain recombines TRBV11-1 with TRBJ2-5; 9 bases are a match to TRBD2. Germline assignment: CDR1 SGHAT and CDR2 FQDESV (reference sequence). This CDR3 is built from 14 residues. CDR3 loop: CASTAGGRQGTQYF. CDR3 bases: TGTGCCAGCACAGCGGGGGGACGCCAAGGGACCCAGTACTTC.

This clonotype was picked up a small number of times. This chain uses TRBV10-2 with TRBJ2-4; D is possibly TRBD1 (6 bases). The germline gives CDR1 WSHSY, CDR2 SAAADI. The CDR3 covers 16 residues. Trimming took 7 bases from V and 1 from J, leaving 17 bases between them. CDR3 nucleotides: TGCGCCAGCACTCCGGGACACCTGAGGGCCAAAAACATTCAGTACTTC. Its protein product is CASTPGHLRAKNIQYF.

With respect to this clonotype: A much larger clone differs from this one at a single base, so this may be a read error. The V gene is TRBV7-8, the J gene TRBJ2-7, with a weak D call TRBD2 (5 bases). Looked up from germline, CDR1 is SGHVS and CDR2 is FQNEAQ. Trimming stripped 3 bases from V and 3 bases from J, with 18 bases between. This CDR3 is 16 amino acids long. CDR3 nucleotides: TGTGCCAGCAGCTTGAATTTAGCGAGGGCCTTCTACGAGCAGTACTTC. It yields the protein CASSLNLARAFYEQYF.

This clonotype was recorded many times. The CDR3 DNA reads TGCAGTGCTACTGTTGCGTTGGCCAAAAACATTCAGTACTTC. Amino acid sequence: CSATVALAKNIQYF. This chain uses TRBV20-1 with TRBJ2-4; the D is unclear. With 4 bases removed from V and 1 base from J, the gap between germline ends came to 11 bases. Germline lookup yields CDR1 DFQATT and CDR2 SNEGSKA (reference sequence). The CDR3 has 14 amino acids.

The CDR3 nucleotides read TGCAGTGCTAGAGGTCCTGAGCGGGGGGGCCGGGTAGAGACCCAGTACTTC. It is translated as CSARGPERGGRVETQYF. The gene calls are TRBV20-1 and TRBJ2-5; the match to TRBD2 covers 10 bases. V was pared by 1 base and J by 4 bases, with 12 bases of the junction left unmatched. Germline-derived CDR1 and CDR2 are DFQATT and SNEGSKA (reference sequence). The CDR3 sequence is 17 residues long.